The sequence of this T cell receptor beta chain was determined in a study of shared clonotypes between healthy human individuals. For the study at large: CD4 naive and memory got three plates each, CD8 naive two, CD8 memory one.

The investigators split CD4+ cells into a CD45RA+ naive subset and a CD45RA-negative memory subset. Points from the study as a whole: Generation probabilities of non-shared clonotypes were lower (relative to those shared by all four donors).

Generated by immunoSEQ multiplex PCR, the TCRdb table keeps only in-frame clones and is missing some. The repertoire holds about 2.4 million clones, with 93% as singletons. Concerning this clone itself: The antigen is unknown. This same CDR3 is encoded by further DNA sequences in the sample.

The CDR3 has 11 residues. Germline CDR1 and CDR2: SNHLY and FYNNEI. V was clipped by 8 bases and J by 4 bases, with 8 bases between them. The V and J genes are TRBV2 and TRBJ1-1, with unresolved D. This TCR came from a man between 18 and 29 years old in good health. Some clones in this sample may be carry-over from other donors' samples. The sequenced material came from naive CD4+ T cells from PBMCs. Indicated subset: CD45RA+ positively selected. In DNA, the CDR3 is TGTGCCAGCGGGAGCAGCACTGAAGCTTTCTTT. Amino acid sequence: CASGSSTEAFF.